The 15 T cell receptor beta chains in this list originate from one sample, sequenced in a study of neurological immune-mediated disorders. One entry per CDR3 protein, called by TCRdb with MiXCR from the 5' RACE reads. The sample yields under 70,000 distinct CDR3 sequences, roughly 3.2% seen once. The material sequenced was PBMCs. The receptors here all came from a woman in her twenties or thirties with multiple sclerosis.

This clonotype has at least ten counts. The rearrangement joins TRBV20-1 to TRBJ2-3; D call uncertain. V was pared by 3 bases and J by 2 bases, with 9 bases between. Germline assignment: CDR1 DFQATT and CDR2 SNEGSKA (reference sequence). The CDR3 extends over 13 amino acids. The CDR3 sequence: CSASGTFTDTQYF. The CDR3, as DNA: TGCAGTGCTAGCGGAACCTTCACAGATACGCAGTATTTT.

There are a few counts of this clonotype. At one end, the junction sequence differs from germline, possibly due to a read error. This chain uses TRBV12-3 or TRBV12-4 with TRBJ1-5; D might be TRBD1 (6 bases). This CDR3 has 14 amino acids. The CDR3 sequence: CASRIGTKDQPQNF. The CDR3 DNA sequence: TGTGCCAGCAGGATCGGGACAAAAGATCAGCCCCAGAATTTT.

This clonotype was observed many times. The chain employs TRBV20-1 and TRBJ1-2; D remains ambiguous. This CDR3 comprises 14 residues. The V gene lost 4 bases and the J gene lost 4 bases, with 16 bases spanning the gap. The germline gives CDR1 DFQATT, CDR2 SNEGSKA (reference sequence). CDR3 in DNA: TGCAGTGCTATTTTCACCCCGGTATCCTATGGCTACACCTTC. Protein sequence: CSAIFTPVSYGYTF.

At least ten counts were recorded for this clonotype. The genes are TRBV20-1 and TRBJ2-7, with 13 nucleotides matching TRBD2. V lost 5 bases to trimming and J lost 4 bases; unmatched junction nucleotides: 5. Germline V gives CDR1 DFQATT, CDR2 SNEGSKA (reference sequence). This CDR3 has 14 residues. The CDR3 nucleotides read TGCAGTGCTTGGACTAGCGGGAGTGCGTACGAGCAGTACTTC. It is translated as CSAWTSGSAYEQYF.

This clonotype was picked up a small number of times. The chain uses TRBV7-8 and TRBJ2-1; 7 bases line up with TRBD2. The germline V gene encodes CDR1 SGHVS and CDR2 FQNEAQ. The trim removed 1 base at V and 6 bases at J, leaving 3 bases unmatched. There are 14 residues in the CDR3. CDR3 loop: CASSLGSGPNEQFF. For the CDR3, the DNA is TGTGCCAGCAGCTTAGGTAGCGGGCCCAATGAGCAGTTCTTC.

This clonotype was observed many times. The gene calls are TRBV11-2 and TRBJ2-1; 10 bases map to TRBD2. V shed 4 bases and J 3 bases; nucleotides not matched to a gene: 9. This CDR3 is built from 17 residues. From germline, CDR1 is SGHAT and CDR2 FQNNGV. Here the CDR3 reads CASSSISGGLGYNEQFF. The CDR3 nucleotides read TGTGCCAGCAGCTCCATTAGCGGGGGGCTAGGCTACAATGAGCAGTTCTTC. The whole variable domain, remainder taken from reference TRBV11-2 and TRBJ2-1, is EAGVAQSPRYKIIEKRQSVAFWCNPISGHATLYWYQQILGQGPKLLIQFQNNGVVDDSQLPKDRFSAERLKGVDSTLKIQPAKLEDSAVYLCASSSISGGLGYNEQFFGPGTRLTVL.

Notes on this clonotype: A single base separates this from a much larger clone, so it may be a read error. This CDR3 fails to terminate in the conserved phenylalanine or tryptophan, so it likely reflects a read error. The rearrangement joins TRBV29-1 to TRBJ2-5; D is perhaps TRBD1 (5 bases). CDR3 length: 11 amino acids. Germline-derived CDR1 and CDR2 are SQVTM and ANQGSEA. The ends were cut back, 6 bases at V and 3 bases at J, with 8 bases in the middle. The CDR3 DNA is TGCAGCGTGGCGACAGAAGAGACCCAGTACTAC. Translated: CSVATEETQYY.

This clonotype was recorded a few times. The CDR3 is CASSSDSYTDTQYF. The CDR3 bases are TGCGCCAGCAGCTCGGACAGCTACACAGATACGCAGTATTTT. V is TRBV5-1 and J is TRBJ2-3; possibly TRBD1 for D (6 bases). The CDR3 length is 14 residues. Trimming left V 3 bases short and J 2 bases short, with 10 bases between. The germline CDR1 and CDR2 sequences are SGHRS and YFSETQ.

In this sample, this clonotype turned up many times. The chain carries TRBV5-6 and TRBJ1-6; D gene ambiguous. CDR1 SGHDT and CDR2 YYEEEE come from the germline V gene. The CDR3 sequence is 14 residues long. Trimming removed 4 bases from V and 7 bases from J, with 12 bases in between. The CDR3 nucleotides read TGTGCCAGCAGCCCGCAATCAGGCAATTCACCCCTCCACTTT. As protein: CASSPQSGNSPLHF.

This clonotype was seen a few times. A much larger clone lies a single base off, so this may be a read error. The J gene is TRBJ1-1, the V gene TRBV5-1; no definite D call. The length of the CDR3 is 13 residues. Trimming cost V 7 bases and J 1 base, with 11 bases left between them. Per germline, CDR1 SGHRS and CDR2 YFSETQ. The CDR3 bases are TGCGCCAGCTCACCCGAAGGGAACACTGAAGCTTTCTTT. Translated: CASSPEGNTEAFF.

In regard to this clonotype: This could be a read error, since a much larger clone is one nucleotide away. In nucleotides, the CDR3 is TGTGCCAGCAGCCAAACGCCCCCGGGTGAAGCTTTCTTT. This codes for CASSQTPPGEAFF. V is TRBV4-2 and J is TRBJ1-1; D gene uncertain. Germline lookup yields CDR1 LGHNA and CDR2 YNFKEQ. The V end was cut by 2 bases, the J end by 7 bases, with 11 bases between. This CDR3 is built from 13 residues.

This clonotype was detected ten times or more. This chain joins TRBV27 and TRBJ2-7; D tentatively fits TRBD1 or TRBD2 (6 bases each). Germline-derived CDR1 and CDR2 are MNHEY and SMNVEV (reference sequence). With 2 bases removed from V and 3 bases from J, the gap between germline ends came to 20 bases. There are 17 residues in the CDR3. The CDR3 spells CASSLLGGPSLIYEQYF. For the CDR3, the DNA is TGTGCCAGCAGTTTACTTGGGGGGCCCTCCCTAATCTACGAGCAGTACTTC.

At least ten counts were recorded for this clonotype. The chain carries TRBV5-5 and TRBJ2-7; D might be TRBD1 (6 bases). The CDR3 is made up of 15 amino acids. Trimming removed 0 bases from V and 3 bases from J, with 13 bases in between. Per germline, CDR1 SGHKS and CDR2 YYEKEE (reference sequence). The chain's CDR3 is CASSLVTGKGYEQYF. The DNA of the CDR3 is TGTGCCAGCAGCTTGGTCACAGGGAAGGGCTACGAGCAGTACTTC. The whole variable domain, filled in from reference TRBV5-5 and TRBJ2-7, reads DAGVTQSPTHLIKTRGQQVTLRCSPISGHKSVSWYQQVLGQGPQFIFQYYEKEERGRGNFPDRFSARQFPNYSSELNVNALLLGDSALYLCASSLVTGKGYEQYFGPGTRLTVT.

This clonotype was seen many times. This rearrangement joins TRBV5-6 to TRBJ2-2, with D uncertain. V was shortened by 0 bases and J by 4 bases, with 7 bases between the two germline ends. Per germline, CDR1 SGHDT and CDR2 YYEEEE. The CDR3 is 14 amino acids. This CDR3 is CASSLGLSTGELFF. The CDR3, as DNA: TGTGCCAGCAGCTTGGGGTTGAGCACCGGGGAGCTGTTTTTT.

This clonotype was observed at least ten times. The chain links TRBV5-1 to TRBJ1-2; tentatively, D is TRBD1 (6 bases). V was cut by 1 base and J by 4 bases, with 8 bases left in between. The CDR3 has 13 residues. From germline, CDR1 is SGHRS and CDR2 YFSETQ. The CDR3 reads CASSLPDSYGYTF. The CDR3 DNA sequence: TGCGCCAGCAGCTTGCCGGACAGCTATGGCTACACCTTC.